This T cell receptor (beta chain) came from a study of persistence of HIV-infected CD4 T cells. Cells were stimulated nonspecifically with anti-CD3/anti-CD28 magnetic beads. Sorting of responding CD4+ T cells relied on upregulated CD40 ligand together with CD69. Donors had undetectable plasma HIV-1 RNA, under 50 copies/mL, for 4+ years. CD4+ T cell counts exceeded 400 cells/uL; CMV serology was positive. Findings and caveats of the study: Degenerate expanded CDR3beta sequences were enriched among CMV- and Gag-responding cells.

To note about this clone: Its antigen remains unidentified.

CDR3 length: 13 residues. Unmatched junction bases numbered 6, after V lost 7 bases and J lost 5 bases. This was the immunoSEQ version 4 assay in survey mode. Data came from immunoSEQ multiplex PCR; TCRdb stores just in-frame clones and leaves some out. The data hold 40,000 to 60,000 clones, with more than 80% observed a single time. Sequenced material: CD4+ T cells sorted from PBMCs after roughly 18-hour stimulation, taken from a patient who received antiretroviral therapy. The chain employs TRBV12-3 or TRBV12-4 and TRBJ1-1, with 8 bases that match TRBD1. This TCR came from an adult woman with HIV who was CMV-seropositive. The CDR3 loop is CASTNTGGTEAFF. The CDR3 DNA follows: TGTGCCAGCACAAACACAGGGGGAACTGAAGCTTTCTTT.